This T cell receptor beta chain was sequenced in a study of PD-L1 blockade in urothelial cancer. Study as a whole: Patients' prior chemotherapy regimens numbered 0 to 3. Each blood sample yielded a median of 141,255 T cells.

What went into each PCR as a spike was synthetic TCR analog templates. Profiling relied on immunoSEQ multiplex PCR, and the TCRdb table lists in-frame clones only, not all of them. There are roughly 24,000 clones in the sample; around 88% occur only once, and 30% to 40% lies in the top ten. V gave up 2 bases and J gave up 7 bases; unmatched junction bases: 10. This CDR3 is 14 amino acids long. CDR1 and CDR2 (germline): GTSNPN, SVGIG (reference sequence). This TCR was sampled from a man between 60 and 75 years old with urothelial cancer. Material: PBMCs, obtained around atezolizumab (anti-PD-L1) treatment. The J gene is TRBJ1-2, the V gene TRBV30; TRBD1 matches 7 bases. In DNA form, the CDR3 reads TGTGCCTGGAGTACACCTACAGGGGTTGCTGGCTACACCTTC. This codes for CAWSTPTGVAGYTF.